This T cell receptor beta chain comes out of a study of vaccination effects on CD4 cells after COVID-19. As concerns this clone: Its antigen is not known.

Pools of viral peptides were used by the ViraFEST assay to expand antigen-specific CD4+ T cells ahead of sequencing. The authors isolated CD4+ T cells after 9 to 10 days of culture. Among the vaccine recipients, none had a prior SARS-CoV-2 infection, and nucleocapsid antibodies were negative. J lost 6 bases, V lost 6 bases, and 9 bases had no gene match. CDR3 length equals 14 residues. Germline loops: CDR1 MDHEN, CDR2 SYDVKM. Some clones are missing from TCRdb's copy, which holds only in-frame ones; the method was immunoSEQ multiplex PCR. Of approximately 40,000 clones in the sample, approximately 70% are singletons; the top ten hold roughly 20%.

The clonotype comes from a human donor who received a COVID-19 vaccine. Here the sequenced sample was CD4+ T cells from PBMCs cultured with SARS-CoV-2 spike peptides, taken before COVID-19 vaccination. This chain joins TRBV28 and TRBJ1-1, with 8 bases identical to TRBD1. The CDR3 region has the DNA TGTGCCAGCAGGAACAGGGGGAGTAGTGCTGAAGCTTTCTTT. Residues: CASRNRGSSAEAFF.